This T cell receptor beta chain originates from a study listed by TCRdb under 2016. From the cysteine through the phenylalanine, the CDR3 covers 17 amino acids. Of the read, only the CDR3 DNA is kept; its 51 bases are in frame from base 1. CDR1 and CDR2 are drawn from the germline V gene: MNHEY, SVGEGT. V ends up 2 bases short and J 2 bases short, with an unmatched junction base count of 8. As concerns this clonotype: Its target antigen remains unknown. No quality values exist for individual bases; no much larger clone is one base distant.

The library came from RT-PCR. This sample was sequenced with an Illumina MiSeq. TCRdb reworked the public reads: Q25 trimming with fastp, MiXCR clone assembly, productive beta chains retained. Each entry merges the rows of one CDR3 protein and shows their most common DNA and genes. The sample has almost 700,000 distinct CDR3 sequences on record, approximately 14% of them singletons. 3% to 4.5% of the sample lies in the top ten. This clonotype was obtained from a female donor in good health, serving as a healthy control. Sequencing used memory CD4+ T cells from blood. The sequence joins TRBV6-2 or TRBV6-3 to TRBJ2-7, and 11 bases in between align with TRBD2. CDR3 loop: CASSYLRTSGPTYEQYF. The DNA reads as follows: TGTGCCAGCAGTTACCTGAGGACTAGCGGGCCCACCTACGAGCAGTACTTC.